Each of the 8 T cell receptor beta chains below was sequenced from the same sample in a study of cytomegalovirus exposure and HLA in healthy donors. This PCR relied on a set of 60 Vbeta primers and 13 Jbeta primers. TCRdb's copy holds only in-frame clones and misses some; the assay was immunoSEQ multiplex PCR. This table has about 120,000 clones, roughly 80% appearing once. The sample was PBMCs. The receptors here all came from a man younger than 45 in good health and CMV-seronegative.

The chain employs TRBV6-1 and TRBJ2-7; unclear D gene. Germline values: CDR1 MNHNS, CDR2 SASEGT. V was pared by 5 bases and J by 5 bases, with 7 bases between. The CDR3 contains 11 residues. The CDR3 DNA reads as TGTGCCAGCAGTCGGAGAAACGAGCAGTACTTC. Translated: CASSRRNEQYF.

This chain uses TRBV28 with TRBJ2-7; D is perhaps TRBD2 (6 bases). Germline values: CDR1 MDHEN, CDR2 SYDVKM. The CDR3 length is 14 residues. Trimming took off 8 bases at V and 7 bases at J, with 21 bases between the two ends. The CDR3 DNA is TGTGCCAGCTCGTACCCGGGGGTAAATGATGAGCAGTACTTC. Translating gives CASSYPGVNDEQYF. Based on the CDR3 plus reference TRBV28 and TRBJ2-7, the full variable domain is DVKVTQSSRYLVKRTGEKVFLECVQDMDHENMFWYRQDPGLGLRLIYFSYDVKMKEKGDIPEGYSVSREKKERFSLILESASTNQTSMYLCASSYPGVNDEQYFGPGTRLTVT.

The chain uses TRBV10-3 and TRBJ2-5, with TRBD2 matching over 12 bases. Germline trimming cut 3 bases from V and 0 bases from J; bases unmatched to any gene: 8. The CDR3 is 18 amino acids. Germline CDR1 reads ENHRY; CDR2 reads SYGVKD. CDR3 amino acids: CAISDSLAGGPDQETQYF. For the CDR3, the DNA is TGTGCCATCAGTGATTCCCTAGCGGGGGGGCCCGACCAAGAGACCCAGTACTTC.

The chain combines TRBV4-1 with TRBJ1-5; tentatively, D is TRBD1 (5 bases). Germline loops: CDR1 MGHRA, CDR2 YSYEKL. V lost 1 base, J lost 7 bases, and 14 bases lay in between. The CDR3 totals 15 residues. The CDR3 protein is CASSQVGGPGQPQHF. CDR3 sequence (DNA): TGCGCCAGCAGCCAAGTCGGGGGTCCGGGACAGCCCCAGCATTTT.

The chain joins TRBV5-1 to TRBJ2-3; 12 bases match TRBD1. CDR1 is SGHRS and CDR2 is YFSETQ in the germline V gene. V lost 0 bases to trimming and J lost 6 bases; unmatched junction nucleotides: 14. The CDR3 runs to 19 residues. The CDR3 region is CASSLAGTGGATVMDTQYF. CDR3 bases: TGCGCCAGCAGCTTGGCCGGGACAGGGGGCGCGACTGTAATGGATACGCAGTATTTT. Drawing the rest from reference TRBV5-1 and TRBJ2-3, the complete variable domain is KAGVTQTPRYLIKTRGQQVTLSCSPISGHRSVSWYQQTPGQGLQFLFEYFSETQRNKGNFPGRFSGRQFSNSRSEMNVSTLELGDSALYLCASSLAGTGGATVMDTQYFGPGTRLTVL.

This clone was seen more than once but under ten times. The V call is TRBV5-6, the J call TRBJ1-6; 8 nucleotides match TRBD1. V shed 1 base, J shed 0 bases, and the junction held 0 bases outside the gene matches. This CDR3 is 16 amino acids long. CDR1 and CDR2 from the germline V gene are SGHDT and YYEEEE. CDR3 residues: CASSLTGGSYNSPLHF. In DNA form, the CDR3 reads TGTGCCAGCAGCTTGACAGGGGGCTCCTATAATTCACCCCTCCACTTT.

The chain combines TRBV29-1 with TRBJ1-2; weak D call: TRBD1 (6 bases). V was clipped by 6 bases and J by 5 bases, with 13 bases between them. Germline lookup yields CDR1 SQVTM and CDR2 ANQGSEA. The CDR3 is 12 residues long. For the CDR3, the DNA is TGCAGCGTCCCACAGGGACGGTATGGCTACACCTTC. Its translation: CSVPQGRYGYTF. Filled out from reference TRBV29-1 and TRBJ1-2, the complete variable domain reads SAVISQKPSRDICQRGTSLTIQCQVDSQVTMMFWYRQQPGQSLTLIATANQGSEATYESGFVIDKFPISRPNLTFSTLTVSNMSPEDSSIYLCSVPQGRYGYTFGSGTRLTVV.

The rearrangement links TRBV29-1 to TRBJ2-7, with D perhaps matching TRBD1 (6 bases). CDR1 is SQVTM and CDR2 is ANQGSEA in the germline V gene. The CDR3 covers 14 residues. V was trimmed by 0 bases and J by 3 bases, leaving 12 bases between them. CDR3 sequence: CSVEDPGQIYEQYF. Here the CDR3 DNA reads TGCAGCGTTGAAGATCCGGGACAAATCTACGAGCAGTACTTC.